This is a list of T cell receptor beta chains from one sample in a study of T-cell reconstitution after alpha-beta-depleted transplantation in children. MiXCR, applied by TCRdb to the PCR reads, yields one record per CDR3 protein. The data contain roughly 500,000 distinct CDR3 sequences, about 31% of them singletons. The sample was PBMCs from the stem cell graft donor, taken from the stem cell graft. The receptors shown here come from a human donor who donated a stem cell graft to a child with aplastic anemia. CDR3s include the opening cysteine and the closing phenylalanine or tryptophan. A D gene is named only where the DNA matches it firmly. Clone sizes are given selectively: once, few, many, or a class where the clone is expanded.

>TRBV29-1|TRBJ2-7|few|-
TGCAGCGTTGAATTATCTGGCCGCTACGAGCAGTACTTC
CSVELSGRYEQYF
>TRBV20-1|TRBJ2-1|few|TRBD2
TGCAGTGCTAGCCACATGTCAAGCGGGGCCGACTCGGAGCAGTTCTTC
CSASHMSSGADSEQFF
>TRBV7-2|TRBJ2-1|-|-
TGTGCCAGCAGCCAACTAGTAAATGAGCAGTTCTTC
CASSQLVNEQFF
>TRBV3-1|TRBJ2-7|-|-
TGTGCCAGCAGCCAAGATAGGGATACAAGCGACATCTCCTACGAGCAGTACTTC
CASSQDRDTSDISYEQYF
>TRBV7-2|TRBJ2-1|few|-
TGTGCCAGCAGCTTAGTGGGACGGAATGAGCAGTTCTTC
CASSLVGRNEQFF
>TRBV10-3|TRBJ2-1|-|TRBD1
TGTGCCATCAGTGGCCCTGAGGGGACAGGGGGTATCAATGAGCAGTTCTTC
CAISGPEGTGGINEQFF
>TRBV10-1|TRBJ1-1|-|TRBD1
TGCGCCAGCAGTGAAGTAAGGGGACAGCAAGCTTTCTTT
CASSEVRGQQAFF
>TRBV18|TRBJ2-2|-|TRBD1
TGTGCCAGCTCACCTCGACAGGGGAGTAGCACCGGGGAGCTGTTTTTT
CASSPRQGSSTGELFF
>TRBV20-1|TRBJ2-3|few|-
TGCAGTGCTTGGCCCGAGGCAGATACGCAGTATTTT
CSAWPEADTQYF
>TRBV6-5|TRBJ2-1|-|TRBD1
TGTGCCAGCAGTTACGTTTGGACAGGTAGGGGTAGTGAGCAGTTCTTC
CASSYVWTGRGSEQFF
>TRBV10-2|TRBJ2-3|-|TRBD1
TGCGCCAGCAGTGCCGGGACAGGGTTTGCAGATACGCAGTATTTT
CASSAGTGFADTQYF
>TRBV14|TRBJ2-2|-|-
TGTGCCAGCAGCCAACAGCCCACCGGGGAGCTGTTTTTT
CASSQQPTGELFF
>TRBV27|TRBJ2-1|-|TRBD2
TGTGCCAGCAGTTTCCTACAGACTAGCGGGATTCACGATGAGCAGTTCTTC
CASSFLQTSGIHDEQFF
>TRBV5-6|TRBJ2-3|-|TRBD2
TGTGCCAGCAGCATACCACCTAGCGGAAGCACAGATACGCAGTATTTT
CASSIPPSGSTDTQYF
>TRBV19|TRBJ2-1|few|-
TGTGCCAGTAGTATAAGCTACTCCTACAATGAGCAGTTCTTC
CASSISYSYNEQFF
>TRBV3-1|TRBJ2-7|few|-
TGTGCCAGCAGCCAAGCGGGGGAGCAGTACTTC
CASSQAGEQYF
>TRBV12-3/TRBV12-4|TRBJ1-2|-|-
TGTGCCAGCAGTCTCAGGGAGTCTGGCTACACCTTC
CASSLRESGYTF
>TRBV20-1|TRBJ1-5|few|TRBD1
TGCAGTGCCGCCAGGGGGCCCAATCAGCCCCAGCATTTT
CSAARGPNQPQHF
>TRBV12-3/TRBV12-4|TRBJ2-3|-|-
TGTGCCAGCAGTCAGGGATACACAGATACGCAGTATTTT
CASSQGYTDTQYF
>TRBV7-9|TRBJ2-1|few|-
TGTGCCAGCAGCTCCGGCAAGAATGAGCAGTTCTTC
CASSSGKNEQFF
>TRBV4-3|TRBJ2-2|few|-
TGCGCCAGCAGCCGCCAGGAGGCCACCGGGGAGCTGTTTTTT
CASSRQEATGELFF
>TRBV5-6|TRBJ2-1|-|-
TGTGCCAGCAGCTGGGCCGACAATGAGCAGTTCTTC
CASSWADNEQFF
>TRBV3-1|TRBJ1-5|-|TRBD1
TGTGCCAGCAGCCAAGATGGAGAGGGGGCCCAGCCCCAGCATTTT
CASSQDGEGAQPQHF
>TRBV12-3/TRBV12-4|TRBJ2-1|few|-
TGTGCCAGCAGGCCTGCTGACAATGAGCAGTTCTTC
CASRPADNEQFF
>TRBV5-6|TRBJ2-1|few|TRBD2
TGTGCCAGCAGCTCCAGACCCGGGACTAGCTACACGAATGAGCAGTTCTTC
CASSSRPGTSYTNEQFF
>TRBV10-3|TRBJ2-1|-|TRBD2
TGTGCCATCAGTGACCGGCCTAGCGGGAACGTTGAGCAGTTCTTC
CAISDRPSGNVEQFF
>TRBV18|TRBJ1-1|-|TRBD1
TGTGCCAGCTCACAAGGACAGGGAGAAACTGAAGCTTTCTTT
CASSQGQGETEAFF
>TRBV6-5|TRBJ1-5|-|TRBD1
TGTGCCAGCAGTTATCGCACAGGGGGCCATCAGCCCCAGCATTTT
CASSYRTGGHQPQHF
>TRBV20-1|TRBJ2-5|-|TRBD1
TGCAGTGCTAGATCGACAGGGAAAGAGACCCAGTACTTC
CSARSTGKETQYF
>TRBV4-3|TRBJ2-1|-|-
TGCGCCAGCAGCCTCGGAAGCGTGCAGTTCTTC
CASSLGSVQFF
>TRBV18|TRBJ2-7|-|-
TGTGCCAGCTCACCATTGTCAGAGCCAACCTCCTACGAGCAGTACTTC
CASSPLSEPTSYEQYF
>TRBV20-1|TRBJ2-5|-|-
TGCAGTGCTAGCTCCGGTCCCTCCGTGGAGACCCAGTACTTC
CSASSGPSVETQYF
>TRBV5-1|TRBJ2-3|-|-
TGCGCCAGCAGCGTTACAGTTCCCCGCACAGATACGCAGTATTTT
CASSVTVPRTDTQYF
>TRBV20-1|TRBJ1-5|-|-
TGCAGTGCTAGTCCCTCTTCTGGGGGCAATCAGCCCCAGCATTTT
CSASPSSGGNQPQHF
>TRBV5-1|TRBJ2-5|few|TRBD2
TGCGCCAGCAGCTTGGTGCCGGGCCTGACTAGCGGGGTGAGGGAGACCCAGTACTTC
CASSLVPGLTSGVRETQYF
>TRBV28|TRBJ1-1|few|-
TGTGCCAGCAGTTTAATACCTCCTCAAAGACCGGGGATTGAAGCTTTCTTT
CASSLIPPQRPGIEAFF
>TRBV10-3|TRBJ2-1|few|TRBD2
TGTGCCTCTTCCGCGGGAGGAAACAATGAGCAGTTCTTC
CASSAGGNNEQFF
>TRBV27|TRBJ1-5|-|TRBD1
TGTGCCAGCAGAACCGGGACAGTAAGCAATCAGCCCCAGCATTTT
CASRTGTVSNQPQHF
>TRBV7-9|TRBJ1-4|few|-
TGTGCCAGCAGCGGCGTTTATTGGGACAAGGATGAAAAACTGTTTTTT
CASSGVYWDKDEKLFF
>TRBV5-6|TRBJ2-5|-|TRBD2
TGTGCCAGCAGCCAAGGGACTAGCCGCCGCCAAGAGACCCAGTACTTC
CASSQGTSRRQETQYF
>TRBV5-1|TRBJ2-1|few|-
TGCGCCAGCAGCTTGGATGCCATCCGACTAGACTACAATGAGCAGTTCTTC
CASSLDAIRLDYNEQFF
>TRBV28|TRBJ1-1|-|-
TGTGCCAGCACCCCCTACAGGATTGGGAACACTGAAGCTTTCTTT
CASTPYRIGNTEAFF
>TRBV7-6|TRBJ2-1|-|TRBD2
TGTGCCAGCAGCTCTCGTCGTTTAGCGGGAGGGCCTACGCCTTACAATGAGCAGTTCTTC
CASSSRRLAGGPTPYNEQFF
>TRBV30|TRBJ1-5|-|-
TGTGCCTGGAGTGTAGGCGACAATCAGCCCCAGCATTTT
CAWSVGDNQPQHF
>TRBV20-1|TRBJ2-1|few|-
TGCAGTGCTCCCAACGGGGACCTATACAATGAGCAGTTCTTC
CSAPNGDLYNEQFF
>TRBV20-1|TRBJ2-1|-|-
TGCAGTGCTAGAGGTTCCGAACGCGTGAATGAGCAGTTCTTC
CSARGSERVNEQFF
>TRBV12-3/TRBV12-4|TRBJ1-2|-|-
TGTGCCAGCAGTTTTGCCAGGGCGTACGGCTACACCTTC
CASSFARAYGYTF
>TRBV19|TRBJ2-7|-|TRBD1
TGTGCCAGTAGTATTGGACAGGGTATAAACGAGCAGTACTTC
CASSIGQGINEQYF
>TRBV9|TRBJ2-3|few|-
TGTGCCAGCAGCAGAGGCGCAGATACGCAGTATTTT
CASSRGADTQYF
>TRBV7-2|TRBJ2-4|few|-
TGTGCCAGCAGCTTAGAATGGCCCGAGGGCAAAAACATTCAGTACTTC
CASSLEWPEGKNIQYF
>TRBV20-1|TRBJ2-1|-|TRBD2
TGCAGTGCTAGGGTAGCGGGAGACCACAATGAGCAGTTCTTC
CSARVAGDHNEQFF
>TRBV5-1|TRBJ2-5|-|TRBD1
TGCGCCAGCAGTAAAGTACAGGGGAACCAAGAGACCCAGTACTTC
CASSKVQGNQETQYF
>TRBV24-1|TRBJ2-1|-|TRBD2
TGTGCCACCAGTGATGCCGCCGGGACTAGAGATGAGCAGTTCTTC
CATSDAAGTRDEQFF